A single T cell receptor (beta chain) is shown here with its context. Its antigen is unknown. Germline V gene sequence: CDR1 SGHTA, CDR2 FQGNSA. V lost 5 bases, J lost 12 bases, and 9 bases stayed unmatched. This CDR3 comprises 13 residues. Repertoires were generated with immunoSEQ multiplex PCR, while TCRdb's copy carries only in-frame clones and drops some. The table records approximately 91,000 clones, around 86% of them present only once. The data were taken from a study of OX40 agonist ivuxolimab in advanced cancers. Study at large: Prior anti-PD-1, anti-PD-L1 or anti-CTLA-4 therapy did not bar entry, and approximately 43% had some.

The study's findings and limits: Dosing at 0.1 to 3.0 mg/kg was accompanied by clonal expansion of CD4+ and CD8+ blood T cells by week 6.

The sample was CD4+ or CD8+ T cells sorted from blood, taken in a trial of the OX40 agonist ivuxolimab. The V and J genes are TRBV7-2 and TRBJ2-1; TRBD2 aligns across 8 bases. This clonotype was obtained from an adult with an advanced solid tumor such as melanoma, head and neck, liver or kidney cancer. Here the CDR3 reads CASSAGGEGGQFF. CDR3 in DNA: TGTGCCAGCAGCGCGGGGGGCGAAGGAGGGCAGTTCTTC.